These 7 T cell receptor beta chains were all obtained from the same sample, sequenced in a study of beta chain features in type 1 diabetes. Every bit of the isolated RNA underwent reverse transcription, so sequencing read expressed TCRB transcripts. TCRdb's copy holds only in-frame clones and misses some; the assay was immunoSEQ multiplex PCR. This table has about 320,000 clones, 14% appearing once. The specimen was central memory CD4+ T cells from blood. The receptors shown here come from a young man in good health.

The CDR3 is CAAGGNWETQYF. The CDR3 nucleotides are TGTGCAGCAGGAGGGAACTGGGAGACCCAGTACTTC. The chain combines TRBV2 with TRBJ2-5, with a tentative D call TRBD2 (6 bases). The CDR3 consists of 12 residues. Germline assignment: CDR1 SNHLY and CDR2 FYNNEI. The entire variable domain, with the rest obtained from reference TRBV2 and TRBJ2-5, is as follows: EPEVTQTPSHQVTQMGQEVILRCVPISNHLYFYWYRQILGQKVEFLVSFYNNEISEKSEIFDDQFSVERPDGSNFTLKIRSTKLEDSAMYFCAAGGNWETQYFGPGTRLLVL.

CDR3 nucleotide sequence: TGTGCCAGCAGCCAGGGGGCGGTCTACTCACCCCTCCACTTT. Translating it yields CASSQGAVYSPLHF. This sequence joins TRBV27 and TRBJ1-6; 8 nucleotides align to TRBD1. The V gene's germline CDR1 is MNHEY and CDR2 SMNVEV (reference sequence). This CDR3 is 14 amino acids long. The ends lost 6 bases at V and 10 bases at J; junction bases unmatched: 8.

The J gene is TRBJ2-5, the V gene TRBV28; D remains unclear. Germline CDR1 and CDR2: MDHEN and SYDVKM. V was pared by 4 bases and J by 1 base, with 10 bases between. CDR3 length equals 14 residues. CDR3 in DNA: TGTGCCAGCAGTTCTAGAGAACTCCAAGAGACCCAGTACTTC. This encodes CASSSRELQETQYF.

This clone has more than one count but fewer than ten. V gene TRBV11-3 combines with J gene TRBJ2-5, with a tentative D call TRBD2 (6 bases). Deletions cut 5 bases from V and 4 bases from J, with 11 bases between. The CDR3 loop spans 13 amino acids. CDR1 is SGHNT, CDR2 YENEEA, per germline. CDR3 bases: TGTGCCAGCAGCCCAGGAGGGCGAGAGACCCAGTACTTC. As protein: CASSPGGRETQYF. Supplemented by reference TRBV11-3 and TRBJ2-5, the full variable domain reads EAGVVQSPRYKIIEKKQPVAFWCNPISGHNTLYWYLQNLGQGPELLIRYENEEAVDDSQLPKDRFSAERLKGVDSTLKIQPAELGDSAVYLCASSPGGRETQYFGPGTRLLVL.

This rearrangement joins TRBV5-4 to TRBJ1-1; D may be TRBD1 (5 bases). Trimming removed 4 bases from V and 0 bases from J, with 13 bases in between. Germline V CDR1 and CDR2: SGHNT, YYREEE (reference sequence). CDR3 size: 15 residues. Written as DNA, the CDR3 is TGTGCCAGCAGCCGGAGGGGCCGACTGAACACTGAAGCTTTCTTT. Its protein product is CASSRRGRLNTEAFF.

This clone was seen a handful of times. The rearrangement joins TRBV15 to TRBJ2-1; D might be TRBD1 (5 bases). Looked up from germline, CDR1 is LNHNV and CDR2 is YYDKDF (reference sequence). CDR3 size: 16 residues. V lost 4 bases and J 8 bases, leaving 21 bases between the germline ends. CDR3 sequence (DNA): TGTGCCACCAGCATGGACAAGGGTATTTCGCGTCATGAGCAGTTCTTC. This translates into CATSMDKGISRHEQFF. The complete variable domain, with remaining parts taken from reference TRBV15 and TRBJ2-1, reads DAMVIQNPRYQVTQFGKPVTLSCSQTLNHNVMYWYQQKSSQAPKLLFHYYDKDFNNEADTPDNFQSRRPNTSFCFLDIRSPGLGDTAMYLCATSMDKGISRHEQFFGPGTRLTVL.

The genes are TRBV7-9 and TRBJ2-5, with 7 bases identical to TRBD1. CDR1 SEHNR and CDR2 FQNEAQ come from the germline V gene (reference sequence). This CDR3 is built from 15 residues. V lost 4 bases, J lost 7 bases, and 12 bases stayed unmatched. This CDR3 reads CASSSPGQSGGTQYF. The CDR3, as DNA: TGTGCCAGCAGCTCCCCGGGACAATCAGGGGGGACCCAGTACTTC.